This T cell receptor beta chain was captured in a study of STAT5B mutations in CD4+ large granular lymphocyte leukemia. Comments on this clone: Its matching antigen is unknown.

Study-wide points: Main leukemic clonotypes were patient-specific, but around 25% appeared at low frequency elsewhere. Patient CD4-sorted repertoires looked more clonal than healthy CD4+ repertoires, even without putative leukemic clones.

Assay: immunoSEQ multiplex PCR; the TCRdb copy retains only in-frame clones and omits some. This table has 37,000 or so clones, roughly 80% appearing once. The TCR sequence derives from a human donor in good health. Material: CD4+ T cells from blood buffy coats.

CDR3 region: CASSPQASWASYNEQFF. The DNA of the CDR3 is TGTGCCAGCAGCCCTCAAGCCTCCTGGGCCTCCTACAATGAGCAGTTCTTC. The gene calls are TRBV11-2 and TRBJ2-1; D unresolved. This CDR3 has 17 residues. V was shortened by 5 bases and J by 0 bases, with 17 bases between the two germline ends. CDR1 and CDR2 (germline): SGHAT, FQNNGV.